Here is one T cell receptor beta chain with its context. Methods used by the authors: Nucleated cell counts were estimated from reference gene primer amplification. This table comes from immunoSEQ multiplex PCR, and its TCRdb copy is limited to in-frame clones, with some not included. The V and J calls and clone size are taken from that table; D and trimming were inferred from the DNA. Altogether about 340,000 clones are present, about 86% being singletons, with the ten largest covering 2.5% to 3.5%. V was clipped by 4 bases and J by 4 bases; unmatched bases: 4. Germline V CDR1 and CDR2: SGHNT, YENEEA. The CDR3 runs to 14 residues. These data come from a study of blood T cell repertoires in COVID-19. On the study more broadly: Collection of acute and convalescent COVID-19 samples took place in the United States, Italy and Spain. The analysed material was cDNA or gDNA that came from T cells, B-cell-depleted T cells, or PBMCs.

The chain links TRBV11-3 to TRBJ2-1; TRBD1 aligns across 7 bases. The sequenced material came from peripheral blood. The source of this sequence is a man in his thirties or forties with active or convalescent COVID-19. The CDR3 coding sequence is TGTGCCAGCAGCTCTCAGGGGGTTTACAATGAGCAGTTCTTC. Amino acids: CASSSQGVYNEQFF.